This T cell receptor (beta chain) was observed in a study of OX40 agonist ivuxolimab in advanced cancers. Overall study: Those treated in dose escalation had hepatocellular carcinoma, melanoma, renal cell cancer or head and neck cancer. Three patients showed partial responses: one hepatocellular carcinoma and two cutaneous melanoma cases. Overall study findings and caveats: Not determined was the antigen specificity of the expanded peripheral T cells.

In the case of this clone: Its antigen remains unknown.

Method: immunoSEQ multiplex PCR; TCRdb's copy keeps in-frame clones and lacks some. The table shows approximately 58,000 clones, with 82% occurring only once. Per the germline V gene, CDR1 is SGHAT and CDR2 is FQNNGV. V dropped 3 bases and J dropped 5 bases, with 12 bases sitting between them. This CDR3 region has 14 residues. The chain uses TRBV11-2 and TRBJ2-3; D is uncertain. The source of this sequence is an adult with an advanced solid tumor such as melanoma, head and neck, liver or kidney cancer. Sequences were derived from CD4+ or CD8+ T cells sorted from blood, sampled in a trial of the OX40 agonist ivuxolimab. The CDR3 sequence is CASSFAQLEDTQYF. The CDR3 DNA is TGTGCCAGCAGCTTTGCCCAGTTGGAAGATACGCAGTATTTT.